This entry lists 19 T cell receptor beta chains sequenced from one sample in a study of T-cell memory formation after mild COVID-19. TCRdb re-called the 5' RACE reads through MiXCR, storing one row per CDR3 protein. The data hold around 200,000 distinct CDR3 sequences, with roughly 17% observed a single time. The sample taken for sequencing was PBMCs or a T cell subset sorted from them (not recorded which). These receptor sequences come from an adult woman who had mild COVID-19 (a few samples of this study predate the infection). Cell type and time point are not known.

The chain is built from TRBV7-3 and TRBJ2-2, with unresolved D. This CDR3 is 16 amino acids long. The V end was cut by 5 bases, the J end by 7 bases, with 20 bases between. Per the germline V gene, CDR1 is SGHTA and CDR2 is FQGTGA. The CDR3 spells CASSPAMITVGGELFF. As DNA, the CDR3 is TGTGCCAGCAGCCCCGCGATGATTACGGTTGGCGGGGAGCTGTTTTTT.

J is TRBJ1-2 and V is TRBV5-6; maybe TRBD1 (5 bases). The ends were cut back, 4 bases at V and 5 bases at J, with 21 bases in the middle. This CDR3 has 16 amino acids. Germline V CDR1 and CDR2: SGHDT, YYEEEE. CDR3 sequence: CASSVGGGVFKYGYTF. DNA for the CDR3: TGTGCCAGCAGCGTCGGTGGGGGTGTCTTTAAATATGGCTACACCTTC.

This clonotype was found a few times. The V and J genes are TRBV3-1 and TRBJ2-5; D possibly corresponds to TRBD1 (6 bases). Trimming removed 4 bases at V and 2 bases at J, with 11 bases between. This CDR3 contains 14 residues. Looked up from germline, CDR1 is LGHDT and CDR2 is YNNKEL (reference sequence). The CDR3 loop reads CASSLAQGQETQYF. In DNA, the CDR3 is TGTGCCAGCAGCCTAGCACAGGGTCAAGAGACCCAGTACTTC.

There are a few counts of this clonotype. The rearrangement links TRBV5-1 to TRBJ2-5; 7 positions match TRBD1. With V trimmed by 2 bases and J by 0 bases, 4 bases remained unmatched. The germline gives CDR1 SGHRS, CDR2 YFSETQ. The CDR3 length is 15 residues. The CDR3 sequence: CASSFNRGDQETQYF. In DNA form, the CDR3 reads TGCGCCAGCAGCTTTAACAGGGGAGACCAAGAGACCCAGTACTTC.

There are a few counts of this clonotype. V gene TRBV12-3 or TRBV12-4 combines with J gene TRBJ2-2, with 8 bases fitting TRBD1. The CDR3 runs to 14 residues. V gave up 5 bases and J gave up 1 base; unmatched junction bases: 0. CDR3 residues: CASSGTGNTGELFF. The CDR3 coding sequence is TGTGCCAGCAGTGGGACAGGGAACACCGGGGAGCTGTTTTTT.

In this sample, this clonotype turned up a few times. The CDR3 region is CATSQLSTGELFF. CDR3 bases: TGTGCCACCAGCCAACTAAGCACCGGGGAGCTGTTTTTT. The V and J genes are TRBV24-1 and TRBJ2-2; D gene uncertain. Per germline, CDR1 KGHDR and CDR2 SFDVKD. The V and J ends lost 7 bases and 4 bases respectively, with 9 bases between them. The CDR3 runs 13 residues.

The chain couples TRBV5-1 to TRBJ2-7; a possible D gene is TRBD1 (5 bases). V lost 3 bases and J 0 bases, leaving 10 bases between the germline ends. CDR3 size: 14 residues. Germline V gene lookup returns CDR1 SGHRS and CDR2 YFSETQ. The CDR3 loop reads CASSSETVSYEQYF. DNA of the CDR3: TGCGCCAGCAGCTCCGAGACAGTCTCCTACGAGCAGTACTTC. The full variable domain, with the rest looked up from reference TRBV5-1 and TRBJ2-7, is KAGVTQTPRYLIKTRGQQVTLSCSPISGHRSVSWYQQTPGQGLQFLFEYFSETQRNKGNFPGRFSGRQFSNSRSEMNVSTLELGDSALYLCASSSETVSYEQYFGPGTRLTVT.

This chain joins TRBV29-1 and TRBJ1-5; 8 bases agree with TRBD1. Germline assignment: CDR1 SQVTM and CDR2 ANQGSEA. The CDR3 has 13 residues. The V gene end was trimmed by 6 bases and the J gene end by 4 bases; junction bases not matched to a gene: 5. The CDR3 reads CSVRTGLNQPQHF. The CDR3 DNA sequence: TGCAGCGTAAGGACAGGGCTGAATCAGCCCCAGCATTTT.

This clonotype showed up just a few times. The chain employs TRBV11-2 and TRBJ2-7; 9 positions match TRBD1. Germline V CDR1 and CDR2: SGHAT, FQNNGV. V shed 7 bases and J 4 bases; nucleotides not matched to a gene: 8. This CDR3 spans 14 amino acids. The CDR3 DNA is TGTGCCAGCATGCCGGGACAGGGACTATACGAGCAGTACTTC. Translated: CASMPGQGLYEQYF.

This clonotype was found many times. The chain uses TRBV12-3 or TRBV12-4 and TRBJ2-2, with TRBD2 matching 13 bases. CDR3 size: 16 residues. V trimming: 6 bases; J trimming: 3 bases; junction bases outside the gene matches: 4. Here the CDR3 DNA reads TGTGCCAGCAGCCCTGGACTAGCGGGGGACACCGGGGAGCTGTTTTTT. Translation: CASSPGLAGDTGELFF.

The rearrangement uses TRBV20-1 and TRBJ1-6, with 9 bases lining up with TRBD1. The length of the CDR3 is 12 residues. Per germline, CDR1 DFQATT and CDR2 SNEGSKA (reference sequence). The CDR3 nucleotides are TGCAGCGGTGGGACAGGGAATTCACCCCTCCACTTT. Its translation: CSGGTGNSPLHF.

The V call is TRBV19, the J call TRBJ2-4; TRBD1 matches 8 bases. CDR3 length: 15 residues. Germline V gene data show CDR1 as LNHDA and CDR2 as SQIVND (reference sequence). Germline trimming cut 4 bases from V and 10 bases from J; bases unmatched to any gene: 12. CDR3 sequence: CASSTRTGRGWIQYF. DNA of the CDR3: TGTGCCAGTAGTACCCGGACAGGGCGAGGTTGGATTCAGTACTTC.

This clonotype was observed at least ten times. The chain carries TRBV24-1 and TRBJ2-7, with a possible D match to TRBD1 (6 bases). Deletions cut 9 bases from V and 4 bases from J, with 18 bases between. The length of the CDR3 is 14 residues. Germline-derived CDR1 and CDR2 are KGHDR and SFDVKD. CDR3 protein: CATDPGHKVYEQYF. In DNA form, the CDR3 reads TGTGCCACCGATCCGGGACATAAAGTTTACGAGCAGTACTTC.

This clonotype was found a few times. The rearrangement uses TRBV5-1 and TRBJ2-2; 8 bases line up with TRBD1. Germline-derived CDR1 and CDR2 are SGHRS and YFSETQ. The CDR3 length is 16 residues. With V trimmed by 2 bases and J by 4 bases, 7 bases remained unmatched. The CDR3 DNA is TGCGCCAGCAGCTTTCGACAGGGGATGAGCACCGGGGAGCTGTTTTTT. It yields the protein CASSFRQGMSTGELFF. Drawing the rest from reference TRBV5-1 and TRBJ2-2, the complete variable domain is KAGVTQTPRYLIKTRGQQVTLSCSPISGHRSVSWYQQTPGQGLQFLFEYFSETQRNKGNFPGRFSGRQFSNSRSEMNVSTLELGDSALYLCASSFRQGMSTGELFFGEGSRLTVL.

The rearrangement uses TRBV19 and TRBJ1-4, with 7 bases that match TRBD1. V dropped 4 bases and J dropped 4; count of bases not matched to a gene: 6. CDR1 and CDR2 (germline): LNHDA, SQIVND (reference sequence). This CDR3 has 15 residues. CDR3 in DNA: TGTGCCAGTAGTACCCCGACAGGGCTTAATGAAAAACTGTTTTTT. Amino acids: CASSTPTGLNEKLFF.

The rearrangement links TRBV7-9 to TRBJ2-2; D is perhaps TRBD2 (6 bases). The V and J ends lost 0 bases and 6 bases respectively, with 14 bases between them. In germline, CDR1 is SEHNR, CDR2 FQNEAQ (reference sequence). The CDR3 extends over 16 amino acids. DNA of the CDR3: TGTGCCAGCAGCTTAGCGCTTGTACTAGCCTCCGGGGAGCTGTTTTTT. Its protein is CASSLALVLASGELFF.

The V and J genes are TRBV7-2 and TRBJ1-5; TRBD1 agrees at 9 bases. V shed 2 bases, J shed 6 bases, and the junction held 11 bases outside the gene matches. CDR3 length: 17 residues. Per germline, CDR1 SGHTA and CDR2 FQGNSA. This CDR3 is CASSLTGGAGGSQPQHF. The DNA of the CDR3 is TGTGCCAGCAGCTTAACAGGGGGCGCGGGAGGCAGTCAGCCCCAGCATTTT.

The table lists this clonotype with a few counts. V usage is TRBV19 and J usage is TRBJ1-2; D gene uncertain. V lost 3 bases and J 4 bases, leaving 12 bases between the germline ends. CDR3 size: 14 residues. The germline CDR1 and CDR2 sequences are LNHDA and SQIVND (reference sequence). CDR3 bases: TGTGCCAGTAGTATTGGCGGCATGATCTATGGCTACACCTTC. Its translation is CASSIGGMIYGYTF.

The rearrangement uses TRBV29-1 and TRBJ2-7; 9 bases map to TRBD1. Germline values: CDR1 SQVTM, CDR2 ANQGSEA. Losses at the gene ends were 6 bases for V and 5 bases for J; bases not matched to a gene: 5. There are 12 residues in the CDR3. Here the CDR3 DNA reads TGCAGCGTCCGGGACAGGGATCACGAGCAGTACTTC. Its translation is CSVRDRDHEQYF.